This TCR beta chain was observed in a study of T cells in Graves' hyperthyroidism and ophthalmopathy (dated by TCRdb to between 2019 and 2020). For the wider study: Peripheral blood samples were taken at the time of initial diagnosis, prior to any treatment. TCR V-J signatures able to tell the groups apart were searched for in a discovery cohort of 90 to 100 patients, of whom more than 40 had Graves' ophthalmopathy and 55 to 65 had stable Graves' hyperthyroidism. Prospective prediction of ophthalmopathy was tested in an independent validation cohort of fewer than 20 hyperthyroidism patients and 15 to 17 patients who later progressed to ophthalmopathy. The 95 to 100 discovery patients were randomly split 7:3 into training and test sets. In addition, the study compared T-cell repertoires in thyroid tissue and in blood from about 6 Graves' hyperthyroidism patients. Following sampling, methimazole starting at 30 mg daily was given to hyperthyroidism patients, and high-dose intravenous methylprednisolone was given to ophthalmopathy patients. According to the paper, TCR Vbeta CDR3 sequencing was carried out on 135 peripheral blood samples, which came from more than 40 ophthalmopathy, under 85 hyperthyroidism and approximately 17 progressor patients.

Trimming costs V 5 bases and J 2 bases, and their ends lie 12 bases apart. The germline V gene encodes CDR1 KGHSH and CDR2 LQKENI. From the cysteine up to the phenylalanine, the CDR3 has a length of 14 residues. Kept here is only the CDR3 DNA, which spans 42 bases and is read in frame from base 1. Amplification of TCR beta CDR3 regions was carried out from RNA transcripts. A first-round RT-PCR of the TCR CDR3 used the HTBI primer set with the Qiagen OneStep RT-PCR kit. The libraries were constructed in a second round of multiplex PCR and then size-selected and purified. Libraries were sequenced paired-end with 100 bp reads on an Illumina HiSeq2000. Concerning the study's data processing: Raw data were processed with SOAPnuke, discarding reads with adapters, uncalled bases, mean Phred below 15, or no exact constant-primer or identifier match. COPE v1.2.5 was used to merge high-quality paired reads, and clonotypes were defined as unique nucleotide sequences. MiTCR v1.1 was used to align the clonotypes against IMGT TRBV, TRBD and TRBJ reference segments. Analysis was restricted to V-J combinations with a frequency above 0.0001, which covered approximately 99% of repertoires. A TCS score was defined as the ratio between F50 (clonal expansion) and ExV (chaos), using BLOSUM62-based TCRdist between CDR3 peptides within each V-J. Welch's t-statistics and random forest reduced approximately 520 V-J features to roughly 13, which were used in a naive Bayes classifier (R e1071). TCRdb passed the public sequencing reads through fastp at Q25 and MiXCR, retaining productive beta sequences. CDR3 protein sequences are deduplicated, and each keeps its most common genes and DNA. The V and J calls, along with clone size, are taken from TCRdb and not from the paper's own processing. For this sample there are about 290,000 distinct CDR3 sequences; about a sixth appear just once. Around 61% of the sample goes to the ten largest clones.

In the ophthalmopathy patients, disease was moderately to severely active, with a Clinical Activity Score of 3 or more, a NOSPECS grade of 4 or more, and a duration of less than 3 months. Any patient with an uncontrolled infection, another autoimmune disease, pregnancy or lactation was excluded. Diagnoses were established on the basis of clinical symptoms, serum thyroxine and TRAb, thyroid ultrasound, and orbital computed tomography. PBMCs were separated from roughly 9.6 ml of fresh peripheral blood using Ficoll-Paque density gradient centrifugation. Total RNA was extracted with Trizol reagent, and quality was checked on an Agilent 2100 Bioanalyzer. Summary of the overall study and its limitations: Blood samples also contained most of the expanded thyroid clonotypes (frequency above 0.001), which suggests that blood repertoires may reflect thyroid immune responses. A 13 V-J signature model separated ophthalmopathy from stable hyperthyroidism, with around 88% sensitivity and about 81% specificity in cross-validation and 80%/75% in testing. No statistical method was used to fix the sample size in advance, and group allocation was not hidden from the investigators. During validation, the model predicted progression to ophthalmopathy a median of roughly six months ahead of onset, with around 70% sensitivity and almost 75% specificity.

This clonotype came up many times. What antigen it recognizes has not been identified. Within one base of it there is no much larger clone, and no base qualities were kept. The TCR originated in a woman aged 55-70 years with Graves' ophthalmopathy. The rearranged chain carries TRBV18 and TRBJ1-1, with TRBD1 as a weak D call on 6 bases. Source material: blood. Here is the DNA: TGTGCCAGCTCATCCGGACAGCAAAACACTGAAGCTTTCTTT. Translated, this gives CASSSGQQNTEAFF.